Shown below are 4 T cell receptor beta chains from a single sample sequenced in a study of human T cells and chemical hapten exposure. MiXCR, applied by TCRdb to the RACE reads, yields one record per CDR3 protein. Counted here are 60,000 to 80,000 distinct CDR3 sequences, 6.7% occurring once; the ten biggest clones make up over 1.5%. Time point reported: pre-sensitization, week 0. Treatment indicated: therapeutic diphenylcyclopropenone sensitization with weekly scalp DPC. Here the sequenced sample was whole blood, taken in connection with sensitization to the hapten diphenylcyclopropenone (DPC). These receptor sequences come from a woman aged 25 to 39 with alopecia areata. Some clones in this sample may be carry-over from other donors' samples.

In its sample, this clonotype was seen many times. This sequence joins TRBV5-6 and TRBJ2-7; the D gene could be TRBD1 or TRBD2 (5 bases each). This CDR3 spans 16 amino acids. Germline V CDR1 and CDR2: SGHDT, YYEEEE. The V and J ends lost 2 bases and 4 bases respectively, with 19 bases between them. CDR3 in amino acids: CASSLSETWDPYEQYF. DNA for the CDR3: TGTGCCAGCAGCTTATCTGAGACTTGGGACCCGTACGAGCAGTACTTC. Full variable domain (rest looked up from reference TRBV5-6 and TRBJ2-7): DAGVTQSPTHLIKTRGQQVTLRCSPKSGHDTVSWYQQALGQGPQFIFQYYEEEERQRGNFPDRFSGHQFPNYSSELNVNALLLGDSALYLCASSLSETWDPYEQYFGPGTRLTVT.

This clonotype was observed at least ten times. The chain links TRBV2 to TRBJ1-5; perhaps TRBD1 as D (6 bases). CDR1 SNHLY and CDR2 FYNNEI come from the germline V gene. The V gene lost 2 bases and the J gene lost 1 base, with 15 bases spanning the gap. CDR3 size: 17 residues. CDR3 coding DNA: TGTGCCAGCAGTGAAAGGGGGAAAAAACCCAGCAATCAGCCCCAGCATTTT. Translated, it gives CASSERGKKPSNQPQHF. The full variable domain, in which reference TRBV2 and TRBJ1-5 provide the parts outside the CDR3, is EPEVTQTPSHQVTQMGQEVILRCVPISNHLYFYWYRQILGQKVEFLVSFYNNEISEKSEIFDDQFSVERPDGSNFTLKIRSTKLEDSAMYFCASSERGKKPSNQPQHFGDGTRLSIL.

This clonotype was detected ten times or more. The chain carries TRBV10-3 and TRBJ2-7, with a weak D call TRBD1 (6 bases). This CDR3 is built from 13 residues. The germline CDR1 and CDR2 sequences are ENHRY and SYGVKD. V was shortened by 2 bases and J by 2 bases, with 7 bases between the two germline ends. The CDR3 nucleotides are TGTGCCATCAGTGAGGGACAGCCCTACGAGCAGTACTTC. Protein: CAISEGQPYEQYF.

This clonotype was counted ten times or more. This chain connects TRBV19 to TRBJ1-4; D perhaps matches TRBD1 (5 bases). CDR3 length equals 15 residues. In germline, CDR1 is LNHDA, CDR2 SQIVND (reference sequence). The ends were cut back, 2 bases at V and 5 bases at J, with 12 bases in the middle. Written as DNA, the CDR3 is TGTGCCAGTAGTATATCGGCAGGGAGGAATGAAAAACTGTTTTTT. Encoded protein: CASSISAGRNEKLFF.